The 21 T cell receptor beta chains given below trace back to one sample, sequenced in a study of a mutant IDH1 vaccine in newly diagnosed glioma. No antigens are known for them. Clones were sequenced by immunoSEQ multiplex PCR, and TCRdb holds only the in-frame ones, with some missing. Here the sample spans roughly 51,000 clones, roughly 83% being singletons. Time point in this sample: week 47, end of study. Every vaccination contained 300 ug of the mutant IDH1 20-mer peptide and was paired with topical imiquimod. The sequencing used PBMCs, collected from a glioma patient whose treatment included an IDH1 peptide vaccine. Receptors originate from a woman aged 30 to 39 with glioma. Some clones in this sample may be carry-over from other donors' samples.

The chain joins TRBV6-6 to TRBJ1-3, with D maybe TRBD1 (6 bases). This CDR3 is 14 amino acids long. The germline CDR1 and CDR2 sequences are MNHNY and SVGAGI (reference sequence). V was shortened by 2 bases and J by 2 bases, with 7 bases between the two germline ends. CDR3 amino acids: CASSYAGAGNTIYF. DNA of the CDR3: TGTGCCAGCAGTTACGCAGGGGCTGGAAACACCATATATTTT.

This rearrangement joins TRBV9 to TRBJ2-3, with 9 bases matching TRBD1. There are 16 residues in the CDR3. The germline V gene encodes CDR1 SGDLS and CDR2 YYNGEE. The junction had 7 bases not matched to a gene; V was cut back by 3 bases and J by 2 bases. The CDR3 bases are TGTGCCAGCAGCGGGGGGACAGGGCGTTTCACAGATACGCAGTATTTT. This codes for CASSGGTGRFTDTQYF.

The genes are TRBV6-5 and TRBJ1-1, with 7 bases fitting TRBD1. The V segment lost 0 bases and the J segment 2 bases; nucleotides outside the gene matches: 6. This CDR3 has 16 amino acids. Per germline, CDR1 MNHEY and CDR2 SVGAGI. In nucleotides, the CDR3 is TGTGCCAGCAGTTACTCGTACGGACAGGTCAACACTGAAGCTTTCTTT. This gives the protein CASSYSYGQVNTEAFF.

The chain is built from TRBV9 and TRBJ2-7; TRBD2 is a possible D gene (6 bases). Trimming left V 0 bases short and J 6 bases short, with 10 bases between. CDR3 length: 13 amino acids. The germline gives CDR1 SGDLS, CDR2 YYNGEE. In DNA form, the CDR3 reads TGTGCCAGCAGCGTAGGCCGGGAGACCGAGCAGTACTTC. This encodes CASSVGRETEQYF.

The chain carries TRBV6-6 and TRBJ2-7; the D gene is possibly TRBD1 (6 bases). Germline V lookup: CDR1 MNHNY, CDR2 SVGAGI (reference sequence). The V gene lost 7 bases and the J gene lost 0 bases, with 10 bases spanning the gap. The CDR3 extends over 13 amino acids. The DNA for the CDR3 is TGTGCCAGCACCTGGGACACCTCCTACGAGCAGTACTTC. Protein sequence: CASTWDTSYEQYF.

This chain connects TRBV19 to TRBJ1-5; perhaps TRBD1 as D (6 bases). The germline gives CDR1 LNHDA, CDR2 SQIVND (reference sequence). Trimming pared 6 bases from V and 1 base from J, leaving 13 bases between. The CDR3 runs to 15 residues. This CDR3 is CASSLHRVSNQPQHF. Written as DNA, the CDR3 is TGTGCCAGTAGCTTACACAGGGTGAGCAATCAGCCCCAGCATTTT.

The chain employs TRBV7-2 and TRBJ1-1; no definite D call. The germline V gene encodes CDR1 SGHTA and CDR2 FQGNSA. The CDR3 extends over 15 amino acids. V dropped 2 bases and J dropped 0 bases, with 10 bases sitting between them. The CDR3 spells CASSLSVGMNTEAFF. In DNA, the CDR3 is TGTGCCAGCAGCTTATCGGTTGGAATGAACACTGAAGCTTTCTTT.

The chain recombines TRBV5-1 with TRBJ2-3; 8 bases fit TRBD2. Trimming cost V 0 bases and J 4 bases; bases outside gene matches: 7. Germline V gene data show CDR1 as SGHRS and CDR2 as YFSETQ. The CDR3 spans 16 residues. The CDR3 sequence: CASSLARSGGADTQYF. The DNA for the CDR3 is TGCGCCAGCAGCTTGGCTAGGTCGGGAGGGGCAGATACGCAGTATTTT.

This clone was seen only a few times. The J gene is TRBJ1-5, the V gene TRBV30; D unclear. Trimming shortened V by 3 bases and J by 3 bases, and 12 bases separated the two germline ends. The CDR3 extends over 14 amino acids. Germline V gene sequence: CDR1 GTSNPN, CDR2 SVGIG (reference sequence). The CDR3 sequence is CAWRGQASNQPQHF. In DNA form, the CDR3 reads TGTGCCTGGAGGGGCCAGGCCTCCAATCAGCCCCAGCATTTT. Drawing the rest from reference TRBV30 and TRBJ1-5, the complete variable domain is SQTIHQWPATLVQPVGSPLSLECTVEGTSNPNLYWYRQAAGRGLQLLFYSVGIGQISSEVPQNLSASRPQDRQFILSSKKLLLSDSGFYLCAWRGQASNQPQHFGDGTRLSIL.

The CDR3 coding sequence is TGTGCCAGCAGTTTATCGTGGGGGAGCACTGAAGCTTTCTTT. Protein: CASSLSWGSTEAFF. The chain is built from TRBV27 and TRBJ1-1, with D tentatively TRBD1 (5 bases). Germline V gene lookup returns CDR1 MNHEY and CDR2 SMNVEV (reference sequence). There are 14 residues in the CDR3. Trimming cost V 0 bases and J 4 bases, with 9 bases left between them.

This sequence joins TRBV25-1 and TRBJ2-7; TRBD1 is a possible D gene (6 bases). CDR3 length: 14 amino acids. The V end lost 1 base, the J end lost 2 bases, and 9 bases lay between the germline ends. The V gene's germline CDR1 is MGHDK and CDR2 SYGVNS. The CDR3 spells CASSEFGQTYEQYF. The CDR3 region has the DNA TGTGCCAGCAGTGAATTCGGACAGACCTACGAGCAGTACTTC.

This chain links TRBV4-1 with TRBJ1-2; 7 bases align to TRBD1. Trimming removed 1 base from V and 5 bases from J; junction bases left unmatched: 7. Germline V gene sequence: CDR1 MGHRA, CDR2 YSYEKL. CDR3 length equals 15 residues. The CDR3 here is CASSQAPDRHYGYTF. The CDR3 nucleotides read TGCGCCAGCAGCCAAGCTCCGGACAGGCATTATGGCTACACCTTC.

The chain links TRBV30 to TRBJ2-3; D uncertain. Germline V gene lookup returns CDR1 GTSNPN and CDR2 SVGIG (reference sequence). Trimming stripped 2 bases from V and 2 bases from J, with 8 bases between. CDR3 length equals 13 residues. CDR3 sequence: CAWSRRNTDTQYF. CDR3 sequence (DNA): TGTGCCTGGAGTAGACGGAACACAGATACGCAGTATTTT.

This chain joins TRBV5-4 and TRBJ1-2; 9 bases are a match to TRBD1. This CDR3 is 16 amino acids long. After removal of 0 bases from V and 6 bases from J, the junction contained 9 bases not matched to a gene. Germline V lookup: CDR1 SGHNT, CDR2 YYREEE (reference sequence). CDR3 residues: CASSLGPPRTGDGYTF. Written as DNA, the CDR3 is TGTGCCAGCAGCTTGGGGCCCCCGCGGACAGGGGATGGCTACACCTTC.

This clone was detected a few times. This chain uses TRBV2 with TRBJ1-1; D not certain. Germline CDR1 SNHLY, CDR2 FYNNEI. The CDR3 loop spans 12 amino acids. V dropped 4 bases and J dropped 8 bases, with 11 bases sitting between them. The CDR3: CASSAPVTEAFF. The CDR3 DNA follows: TGTGCCAGCAGTGCTCCAGTGACAGAAGCTTTCTTT.

The CDR3 region is CASSLSQGEANEQYF. The CDR3 nucleotides read TGTGCCAGCAGCTTATCGCAGGGGGAGGCCAACGAGCAGTACTTC. The chain employs TRBV11-2 and TRBJ2-7, with a tentative D call TRBD1 (7 bases). Trimming cost V 2 bases and J 5 bases, with 16 bases left between them. Per germline, CDR1 SGHAT and CDR2 FQNNGV. The CDR3 runs to 15 residues.

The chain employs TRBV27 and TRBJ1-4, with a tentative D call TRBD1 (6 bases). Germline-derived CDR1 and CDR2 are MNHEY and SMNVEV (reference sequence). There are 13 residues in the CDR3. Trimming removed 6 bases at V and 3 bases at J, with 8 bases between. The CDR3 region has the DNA TGTGCCAGCAGGGCAGGGGCTAATGAAAAACTGTTTTTT. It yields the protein CASRAGANEKLFF.

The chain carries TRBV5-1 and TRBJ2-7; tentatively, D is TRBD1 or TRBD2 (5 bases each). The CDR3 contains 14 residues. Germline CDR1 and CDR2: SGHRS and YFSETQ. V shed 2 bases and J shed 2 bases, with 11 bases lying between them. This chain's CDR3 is CASSFGAGTYEQYF. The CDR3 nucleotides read TGCGCCAGCAGCTTCGGGGCCGGGACCTACGAGCAGTACTTC.

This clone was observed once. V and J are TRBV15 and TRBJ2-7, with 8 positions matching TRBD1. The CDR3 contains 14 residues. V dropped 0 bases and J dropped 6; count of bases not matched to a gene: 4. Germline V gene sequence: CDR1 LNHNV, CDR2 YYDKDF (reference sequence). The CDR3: CATSREQGAAEQYF. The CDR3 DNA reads TGTGCCACCAGCAGAGAGCAGGGGGCGGCCGAGCAGTACTTC.

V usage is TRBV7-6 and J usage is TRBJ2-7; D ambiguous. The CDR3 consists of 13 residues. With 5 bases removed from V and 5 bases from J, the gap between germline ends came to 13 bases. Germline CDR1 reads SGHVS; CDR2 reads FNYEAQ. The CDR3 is CASSLLKYHEQYF. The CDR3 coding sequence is TGTGCCAGCAGCCTCCTTAAGTACCACGAGCAGTACTTC.

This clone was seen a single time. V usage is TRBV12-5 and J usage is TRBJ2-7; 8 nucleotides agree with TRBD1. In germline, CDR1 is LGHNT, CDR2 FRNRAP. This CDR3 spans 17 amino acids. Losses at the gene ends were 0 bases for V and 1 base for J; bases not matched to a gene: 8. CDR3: CASGLVAGTGLSYEQYF. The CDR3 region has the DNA TGTGCTAGTGGTTTGGTGGCCGGGACAGGTCTATCCTACGAGCAGTACTTC.